This TCR beta chain was captured by sequencing in a study of T-cell memory formation after mild COVID-19. Points from the study as a whole: Contracting clones from day 15 to 85 showed balanced CD4/CD8; later expanders favored CD4+.

Employing constant-segment primers, 5'RACE generated TCR alpha and TCR beta cDNA libraries bearing sample barcodes and UMIs. MiXCR, applied by TCRdb to the 5' RACE reads, yields one record per CDR3 protein. Of around 370,000 distinct CDR3 sequences listed, more than 20% are singletons. This clonotype has a handful of counts. Its antigen is unidentified. The CDR3 contains 15 residues. The V and J ends lost 4 bases and 6 bases, in that order; junction bases with no gene match: 6. Germline CDR1 reads KGHDR; CDR2 reads SFDVKD. The V and J genes are TRBV24-1 and TRBJ2-1; 9 bases line up with TRBD2. The receptor was isolated from an adult woman who had mild COVID-19 (a few samples of this study predate the infection). Cell type and time point are not known. The sequenced sample was PBMCs or a T cell subset sorted from them (not recorded which). CDR3 loop: CATSEGGTSTNEQFF. The DNA of the CDR3 is TGTGCCACCAGTGAGGGAGGGACTAGCACCAATGAGCAGTTCTTC.